The entry that follows covers one T cell receptor (beta chain) sequence. This entry is derived from a study of blood T cell repertoires in COVID-19. About the research overall: Italy, Spain and the United States were the sources of the convalescent and acute COVID-19 samples. Sample material is recorded as cDNA or gDNA derived from T cells, B-cell-depleted T cells, or PBMCs.

This table comes from immunoSEQ multiplex PCR, and its TCRdb copy is limited to in-frame clones, with some not included. The data hold a few hundred thousand clones, with around 87% observed a single time. This CDR3 is 14 amino acids long. The germline V gene encodes CDR1 LGHDT and CDR2 YNNKEL (reference sequence). Trimming took off 2 bases at V and 6 bases at J, with 12 bases between the two ends. The sample consisted of peripheral blood. The chain carries TRBV3-1 (or the pseudogene TRBV3-2) and TRBJ2-3, with D tentatively TRBD2 (6 bases). The TCR sequence derives from a woman aged 50 to 65 with active or convalescent COVID-19. CDR3 nucleotides: TGTGCCAGCAGCCAAAATCCGGGAGTGGATACGCAGTATTTT. Translating it yields CASSQNPGVDTQYF.